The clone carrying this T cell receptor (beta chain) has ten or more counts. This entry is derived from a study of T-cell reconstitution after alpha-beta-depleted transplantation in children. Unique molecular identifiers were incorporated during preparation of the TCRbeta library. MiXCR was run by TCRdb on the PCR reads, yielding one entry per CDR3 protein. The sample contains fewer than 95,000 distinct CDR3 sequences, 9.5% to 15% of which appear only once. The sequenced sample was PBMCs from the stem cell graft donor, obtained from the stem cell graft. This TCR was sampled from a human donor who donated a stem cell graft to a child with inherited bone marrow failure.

CDR3 DNA sequence: TGTGCCAGCAGTTTAGGGCTAGCGACCTCCTACAATGAGCAGTTCTTC. Amino acid sequence: CASSLGLATSYNEQFF. This chain connects TRBV12-3 or TRBV12-4 to TRBJ2-1; maybe TRBD2 (6 bases). V lost 1 base and J lost 0, with 10 bases in between. CDR3 length: 16 residues.